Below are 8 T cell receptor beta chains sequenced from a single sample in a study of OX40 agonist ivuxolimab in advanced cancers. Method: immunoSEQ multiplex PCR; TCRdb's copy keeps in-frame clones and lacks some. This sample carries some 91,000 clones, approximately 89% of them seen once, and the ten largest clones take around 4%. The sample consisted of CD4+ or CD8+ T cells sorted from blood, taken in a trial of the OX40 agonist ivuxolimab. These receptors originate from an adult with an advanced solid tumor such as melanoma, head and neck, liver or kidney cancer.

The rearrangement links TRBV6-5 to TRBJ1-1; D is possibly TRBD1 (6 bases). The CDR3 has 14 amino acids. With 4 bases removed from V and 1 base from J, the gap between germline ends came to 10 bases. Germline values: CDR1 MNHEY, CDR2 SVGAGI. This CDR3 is CASSSGQWNTEAFF. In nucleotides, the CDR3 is TGTGCCAGCAGTTCCGGACAGTGGAACACTGAAGCTTTCTTT.

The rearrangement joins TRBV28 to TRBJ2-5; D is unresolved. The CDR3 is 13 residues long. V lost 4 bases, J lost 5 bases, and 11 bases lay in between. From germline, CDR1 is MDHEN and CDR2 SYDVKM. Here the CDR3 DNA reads TGTGCCAGCAGTTCCCTTCAACCCGAGACCCAGTACTTC. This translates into CASSSLQPETQYF.

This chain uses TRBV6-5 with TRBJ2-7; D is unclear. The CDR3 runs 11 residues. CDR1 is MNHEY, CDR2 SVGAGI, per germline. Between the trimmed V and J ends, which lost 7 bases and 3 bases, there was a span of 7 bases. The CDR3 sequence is CASTHVYEQYF. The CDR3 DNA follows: TGTGCCAGCACCCATGTCTACGAGCAGTACTTC.

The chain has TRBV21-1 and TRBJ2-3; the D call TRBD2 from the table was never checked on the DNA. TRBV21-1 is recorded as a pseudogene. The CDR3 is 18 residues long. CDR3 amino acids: CASSKAWTSGTGTDTQYF. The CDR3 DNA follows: TGTGCCAGCAGCAAAGCCTGGACTAGCGGGACCGGCACAGATACGCAGTATTTT.

The CDR3 DNA follows: TGTGCCAGCAGAGGGGACTATGGCTACACCTTC. Translating it yields CASRGDYGYTF. This chain joins TRBV6-1 and TRBJ1-2, with D possibly TRBD1 on 5 matching bases. Germline assignment: CDR1 MNHNS and CDR2 SASEGT. The CDR3 has 11 residues. Trimming took off 6 bases at V and 3 bases at J, with 5 bases between the two ends.

The CDR3 sequence is CASSMGQRQETQYF. CDR3 DNA: TGTGCCAGTAGTATGGGCCAGCGCCAAGAGACCCAGTACTTC. The V and J genes are TRBV19 and TRBJ2-5; D uncertain. The CDR3 length is 14 residues. Per the germline V gene, CDR1 is LNHDA and CDR2 is SQIVND (reference sequence). V lost 3 bases and J lost 1, with 9 bases in between.

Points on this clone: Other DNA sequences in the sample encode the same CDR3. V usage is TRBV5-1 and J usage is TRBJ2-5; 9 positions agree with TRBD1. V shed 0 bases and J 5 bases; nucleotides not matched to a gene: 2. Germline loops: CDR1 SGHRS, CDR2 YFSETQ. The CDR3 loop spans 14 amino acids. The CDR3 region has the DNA TGCGCCAGCAGCTTGGGGACAGGGGATGAGACCCAGTACTTC. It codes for CASSLGTGDETQYF.

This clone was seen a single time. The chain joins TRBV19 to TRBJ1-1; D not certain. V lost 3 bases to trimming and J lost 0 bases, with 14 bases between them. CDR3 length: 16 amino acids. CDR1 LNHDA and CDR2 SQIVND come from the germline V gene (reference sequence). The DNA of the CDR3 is TGTGCCAGTAGTATTTCTACAGTTAATGTGAACACTGAAGCTTTCTTT. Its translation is CASSISTVNVNTEAFF.